This T cell receptor beta chain appears in the sequencing data of a study of molecular identifiers for immune sequencing clone quantification. Study-level background: Naive CD8 RNA (about 19,000 or 110,000 cells) was divided into five aliquots, with four sequenced. Study results and caveats: In a background of about 1 million naive cells, spiked Jurkat TCR RNA from one cell was reportedly detectable. Highly expanded clone sizes could be underestimated by identical TCR molecules sharing a barcode.

Previously reported methods and listed TCR primers produced the bulk TCR libraries. TCRdb used MiXCR to reprocess the PCR reads, holding one entry per CDR3 protein. Here the sample spans over 600,000 distinct CDR3 sequences, just under 20% being singletons. The germline V gene encodes CDR1 SEHNR and CDR2 FQNEAQ (reference sequence). The germline V and J ends were trimmed by 4 bases and 2 bases, with 10 bases remaining between them. There are 14 residues in the CDR3. This clonotype was recorded many times. Its antigen is not identified. Sequencing was carried out using naive CD8+ T cells from blood, with Jurkat cell RNA spiked in. The subset is: FACS-sorted CD8+CD4-CCR7+CD45RA+ naive T cells. This sequence was found in a human donor in good health. Some libraries in this study had Jurkat cell RNA spiked in. The genes are TRBV7-9 and TRBJ2-3, with a weak D call TRBD1 (5 bases). CDR3 sequence reads: CASSSDRNTDTQYF. In DNA form, the CDR3 reads TGTGCCAGCAGCTCCGACAGAAACACAGATACGCAGTATTTT.